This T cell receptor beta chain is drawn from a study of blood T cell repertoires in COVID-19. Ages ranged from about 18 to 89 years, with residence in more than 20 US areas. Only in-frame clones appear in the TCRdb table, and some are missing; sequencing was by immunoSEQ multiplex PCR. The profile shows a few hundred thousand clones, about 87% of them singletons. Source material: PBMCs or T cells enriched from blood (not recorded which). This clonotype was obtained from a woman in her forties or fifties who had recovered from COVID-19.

CDR3 DNA: TGTGCCAGCAGTTTAGGCGGGGGGCTCACAGATACGCAGTATTTT. Protein: CASSLGGGLTDTQYF. The chain carries TRBV28 and TRBJ2-3, with 8 bases that match TRBD2. V shed 2 bases and J 2 bases; nucleotides not matched to a gene: 3. CDR3 length equals 15 residues. Germline V CDR1 and CDR2: MDHEN, SYDVKM.